This TCR beta chain was sequenced for a study of T-cell reconstitution after alpha-beta-depleted transplantation in children. Study findings and constraints: Several hundred expanded graft clones reportedly gave rise to the alpha-beta T cells present about two months after transplant. At one year after transplant, newly produced T cells mostly accounted for T-cell counts and diversity.

Preparation of the TCRbeta library was carried out with unique molecular identifiers. TCRdb re-called the PCR reads with MiXCR, one entry per CDR3 protein. The sample contains some 87,000 distinct CDR3 sequences, roughly a sixth of which appear only once. Ten or more counts support this clonotype. Its target is not known. The V and J ends lost 1 base and 6 bases respectively, with 9 bases between them. Germline CDR1 is SGDLS and CDR2 is YYNGEE. This CDR3 region has 13 residues. The chain combines TRBV9 with TRBJ2-3; D gene ambiguous. This material consisted of PBMCs, mostly from graft donor cells, taken 180 days after TCRalphabeta/CD19-depleted stem cell transplant. The source is a male patient between 2 and 10 years old who had a stem cell transplant for acute lymphoblastic leukemia, so the T cells may come from the graft donor. This CDR3 reads CASSVSAEDTQYF. For the CDR3, the DNA is TGTGCCAGCAGCGTATCGGCCGAGGATACGCAGTATTTT. Drawing the rest from reference TRBV9 and TRBJ2-3, the complete variable domain is DSGVTQTPKHLITATGQRVTLRCSPRSGDLSVYWYQQSLDQGLQFLIQYYNGEERAKGNILERFSAQQFPDLHSELNLSSLELGDSALYFCASSVSAEDTQYFGPGTRLTVL.